These 9 T cell receptor beta chains originate from one sample sequenced in a study of blood T cells in healthy people across ages. Alongside a J-beta primer mix, a sample-barcoded 5' primer served in a second PCR lasting roughly 6 to 11 cycles. TCRdb ran MiXCR on the 5' RACE reads and lists one entry per CDR3 protein. This table has nearly 800,000 distinct CDR3 sequences, approximately 25% appearing once. The data also belong to a second study, concerning T cells of mothers and their children.

Sequenced sample: blood. These receptors were collected from a boy younger than 18 in good health.

This sequence joins TRBV2 and TRBJ1-1, with D tentatively TRBD1 (5 bases). Germline V gene data show CDR1 as SNHLY and CDR2 as FYNNEI. This CDR3 is built from 15 residues. Trimming stripped 10 bases from V and 0 bases from J, with 18 bases between. Here the CDR3 DNA reads TGTGCCACCTCTCCCAGGGAGGAAATGAACACTGAAGCTTTCTTT. It specifies CATSPREEMNTEAFF.

V and J are TRBV20-1 and TRBJ2-3; tentative D call: TRBD2 (6 bases). V was trimmed by 0 bases and J by 5 bases, leaving 9 bases between them. Germline values: CDR1 DFQATT, CDR2 SNEGSKA (reference sequence). The CDR3 is 13 amino acids. The chain's CDR3 is CSARDWRGDTQYF. CDR3 DNA: TGCAGTGCTAGAGATTGGCGGGGAGATACGCAGTATTTT.

This clonotype showed up just a few times. The V gene is TRBV3-1, the J gene TRBJ1-1; D possibly corresponds to TRBD1 (5 bases). Trimming took 6 bases from V and 5 from J, leaving 19 bases between them. Per the germline V gene, CDR1 is LGHDT and CDR2 is YNNKEL (reference sequence). This CDR3 contains 15 residues. CDR3 sequence (DNA): TGTGCCAGCAGTCGCCCGACAGTCTGGGGAACTGAAGCTTTCTTT. As protein: CASSRPTVWGTEAFF.

This clonotype was seen only a few times. This chain uses TRBV10-3 with TRBJ1-4; a possible D gene is TRBD1 (6 bases). CDR3 length: 13 residues. V lost 8 bases to trimming and J lost 8 bases, with 15 bases between them. Germline V CDR1 and CDR2: ENHRY, SYGVKD. Written as DNA, the CDR3 is TGTGCCATCGACAGGTCCCAGGACGAAAAACTGTTTTTT. This encodes CAIDRSQDEKLFF.

The chain recombines TRBV4-3 with TRBJ2-7; D gene uncertain. The CDR3 is made up of 15 amino acids. Trimming took off 0 bases at V and 2 bases at J, with 11 bases between the two ends. Germline CDR1 LGHNA, CDR2 YSLEER. CDR3 residues: CASSQDRTATYEQYF. As DNA, the CDR3 is TGCGCCAGCAGCCAAGATCGGACGGCTACCTACGAGCAGTACTTC.

The rearrangement joins TRBV4-3 to TRBJ2-7, with D possibly TRBD1 on 7 matching bases. Germline assignment: CDR1 LGHNA and CDR2 YSLEER. V lost 0 bases, J lost 0 bases, and 12 bases lay in between. The CDR3 runs 16 residues. Here the CDR3 DNA reads TGCGCCAGCAGCCAAGATTCAGGGGGGATCTCCTACGAGCAGTACTTC. Translating it yields CASSQDSGGISYEQYF.

The chain employs TRBV3-1 and TRBJ1-6; unclear D gene. The CDR3 runs to 13 residues. Trimming shortened V by 4 bases and J by 9 bases, and 10 bases separated the two germline ends. Germline CDR1 and CDR2: LGHDT and YNNKEL (reference sequence). This CDR3 is CASSPDPVSPLHF. The CDR3 region has the DNA TGTGCCAGCAGCCCCGACCCCGTTTCACCCCTCCACTTT.

This clonotype was detected a few times. For the CDR3, the DNA is TGTGCCAGCAGCCCCGTTGGAGCGGGGGCACAAGAGACCCAGTACTTC. Protein product: CASSPVGAGAQETQYF. V and J are TRBV11-2 and TRBJ2-5; 8 bases line up with TRBD2. Unmatched junction bases numbered 10, after V lost 5 bases and J lost 2 bases. The germline V gene encodes CDR1 SGHAT and CDR2 FQNNGV. CDR3 size: 16 residues.

The V gene is TRBV12-3 or TRBV12-4, the J gene TRBJ1-2, with D hard to call. The CDR3 runs 12 residues. Trimming took 6 bases from V and 8 from J, leaving 13 bases between them. In DNA form, the CDR3 reads TGTGCCAGCAGCCTGAAGGGTGGAGGCTACACCTTC. Translation gives CASSLKGGGYTF.